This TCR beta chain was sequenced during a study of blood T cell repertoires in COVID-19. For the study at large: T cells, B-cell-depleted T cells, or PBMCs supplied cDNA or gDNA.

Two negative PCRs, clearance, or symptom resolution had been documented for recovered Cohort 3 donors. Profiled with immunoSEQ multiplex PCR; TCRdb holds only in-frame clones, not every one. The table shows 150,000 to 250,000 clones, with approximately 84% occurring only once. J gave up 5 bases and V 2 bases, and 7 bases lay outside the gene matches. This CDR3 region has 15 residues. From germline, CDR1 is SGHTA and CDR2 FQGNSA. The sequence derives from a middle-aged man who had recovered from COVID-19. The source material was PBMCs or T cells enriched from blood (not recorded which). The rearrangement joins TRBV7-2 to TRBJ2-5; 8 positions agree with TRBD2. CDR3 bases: TGTGCCAGCAGCTTAACGCGGGGGGCTGGGGAGACCCAGTACTTC. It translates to CASSLTRGAGETQYF.